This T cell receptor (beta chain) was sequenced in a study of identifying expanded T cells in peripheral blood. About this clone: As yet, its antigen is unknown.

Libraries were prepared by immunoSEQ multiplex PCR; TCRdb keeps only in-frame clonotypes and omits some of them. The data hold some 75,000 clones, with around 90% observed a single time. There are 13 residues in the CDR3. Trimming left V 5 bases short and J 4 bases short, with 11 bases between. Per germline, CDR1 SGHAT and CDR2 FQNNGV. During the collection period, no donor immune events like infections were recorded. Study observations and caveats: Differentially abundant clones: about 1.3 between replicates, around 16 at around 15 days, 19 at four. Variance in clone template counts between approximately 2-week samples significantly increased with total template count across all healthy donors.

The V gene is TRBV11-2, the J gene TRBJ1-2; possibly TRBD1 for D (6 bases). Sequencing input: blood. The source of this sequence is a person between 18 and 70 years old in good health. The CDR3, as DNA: TGTGCCAGCAGCCTCACAGGGAGCTATGGCTACACCTTC. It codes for CASSLTGSYGYTF. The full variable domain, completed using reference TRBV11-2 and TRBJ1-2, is EAGVAQSPRYKIIEKRQSVAFWCNPISGHATLYWYQQILGQGPKLLIQFQNNGVVDDSQLPKDRFSAERLKGVDSTLKIQPAKLEDSAVYLCASSLTGSYGYTFGSGTRLTVV.